This T cell receptor beta chain appears in the sequencing data of a study of T cells in localized non-small cell lung cancer. Points from the study as a whole: Multi-region tumor sequencing was not done, so intratumor heterogeneity could not be excluded. The study linked higher blood T cell density to longer overall survival. Adjacent lung exhibited a median of 57 among the 100 most abundant tumor clones. Uninvolved adjacent lung, not tumor, had the highest T cell clonality.

There are a few counts of this clone. What it binds is unknown. Method: immunoSEQ multiplex PCR; TCRdb's copy keeps in-frame clones and lacks some. The table records 40,000 to 55,000 clones, 81% of them present only once. Looked up from germline, CDR1 is MNHNY and CDR2 is SVGAGI (reference sequence). Between the trimmed V and J ends, which lost 5 bases and 8 bases, there was a span of 15 bases. This CDR3 spans 13 amino acids. This clonotype was sampled from a man aged 40-75 years with stage III lung adenocarcinoma. The gene calls are TRBV6-6 and TRBJ1-2; D is undetermined. Sequencing was performed on peripheral blood mononuclear cells, taken before any cancer treatment. CDR3 sequence: CASSPDGRIGYTF. CDR3 DNA: TGTGCCAGCAGTCCGGACGGGCGTATAGGCTACACCTTC.